These T cell receptor beta chains were read from a single sample in a study of blood T cell repertoires in COVID-19. Libraries were prepared by immunoSEQ multiplex PCR; TCRdb keeps only in-frame clonotypes and omits some of them. In the table there are roughly 430,000 clones, nearly 90% of which are singletons. The sample was PBMCs or T cells enriched from blood (not recorded which). These receptors all stem from a middle-aged woman with acute COVID-19. CDR3s leave out the opening cysteine and the closing phenylalanine or tryptophan.

J gene | V gene | CDR3 protein
TRBJ1-1 | TRBV12-5 | ASGLVLGEPGSRDEAF
TRBJ1-6 | TRBV19 | ASSFSGTADSPLH
TRBJ2-7 | TRBV18 | ASSPGRDRGRYEQY
TRBJ1-2 | TRBV10-3 | AISVQANYGYT
TRBJ1-6 | TRBV29-1 | SVARGYNSPLH
TRBJ2-1 | TRBV3-1/TRBV3-2 | ASSQDRGGGSYNEQF
TRBJ1-3 | TRBV11-3 | ASSPSTGNTIY
TRBJ2-1 | TRBV6-5 | ASSYTLAGGFNEQF
TRBJ1-6 | TRBV5-8 | ASSFGLSPLH
TRBJ1-1 | TRBV20-1 | SAARGPLAF
TRBJ2-5 | TRBV5-1 | ASSLALAGGPETQY
TRBJ2-3 | TRBV6-5 | ASSYFRGDTQY
TRBJ1-2 | TRBV11-2 | ASSPGANYGYT
TRBJ2-2 | TRBV7-9 | ASSPENTGELF
TRBJ2-1 | TRBV2 | ASRTQDRASYNEQF
TRBJ2-5 | TRBV27 | ASSSSPRETQY
TRBJ2-3 | TRBV5-1 | ASSTDGSSTDTQY
TRBJ1-1 | TRBV6-5 | ASSTPGGIAEAF
TRBJ2-2 | TRBV5-4 | ASSLGGGQTGELF
TRBJ2-2 | TRBV2 | ASSSRGRFTGELF
TRBJ1-2 | TRBV27 | ASSLAVDYGYT
TRBJ2-2 | TRBV6-5 | ASSSPGYTGELF
TRBJ2-7 | TRBV2 | ASSEAQVGGEQY
TRBJ2-2 | TRBV5-1 | ASSLRQGNTGELF
TRBJ2-5 | TRBV6-5 | ASTKSEGTQY
TRBJ1-2 | TRBV5-5 | ASSPTGIDGYT
TRBJ1-3 | TRBV7-9 | ASSLGQTSGNTIY
TRBJ2-7 | TRBV5-5 | ASSRSDSPGEQY
TRBJ2-6 | TRBV7-9 | ASSFRQGARDGANVLT
TRBJ2-7 | TRBV6-5 | ASGLLGSYEQY
TRBJ1-5 | TRBV2 | ASSEQGSGQPQH
TRBJ2-7 | TRBV7-2 | ASSLASGDYEQY
TRBJ1-1 | TRBV7-9 | ASRARGSTEAF
TRBJ2-2 | TRBV4-1 | ASRPGQGRIGELF
TRBJ1-3 | TRBV29-1 | SGGVAGGNTIY
TRBJ2-5 | TRBV5-1 | ASSWTGGQETQY
TRBJ2-1 | TRBV5-4 | ASSRLRVDNEQF
TRBJ2-2 | TRBV5-1 | ASSKGQNTGELF
TRBJ1-1 | TRBV19 | ARTTGIEAF
TRBJ1-5 | TRBV3-1/TRBV3-2 | ASSQGTGPQPQH
TRBJ2-5 | TRBV5-1 | ASSPSMDRGETQY
TRBJ1-2 | TRBV11-2 | ASSSGQRRDYGYT
TRBJ1-3 | TRBV6-6 | ASSYSNGVHGNTIY
TRBJ1-2 | TRBV4-2 | ASSQGGDRYYGYT
TRBJ2-7 | TRBV15 | ATSRDAGPLSYEQY
TRBJ1-2 | TRBV18 | VRGGGDGYT
TRBJ1-5 | TRBV27 | ASSSGLSNQPQH
TRBJ1-6 | TRBV2 | ASKGVNNSPLH
TRBJ2-2 | TRBV11-2 | ASSVQGINTGELF
TRBJ1-6 | TRBV4-1 | ASSQDKSGMYNSPLH
TRBJ1-5 | TRBV7-9 | ASSSDREFNQPQH
TRBJ2-3 | TRBV19 | ASRERGGADTQY
TRBJ2-7 | TRBV11-3 | ASSTGTPYEQY